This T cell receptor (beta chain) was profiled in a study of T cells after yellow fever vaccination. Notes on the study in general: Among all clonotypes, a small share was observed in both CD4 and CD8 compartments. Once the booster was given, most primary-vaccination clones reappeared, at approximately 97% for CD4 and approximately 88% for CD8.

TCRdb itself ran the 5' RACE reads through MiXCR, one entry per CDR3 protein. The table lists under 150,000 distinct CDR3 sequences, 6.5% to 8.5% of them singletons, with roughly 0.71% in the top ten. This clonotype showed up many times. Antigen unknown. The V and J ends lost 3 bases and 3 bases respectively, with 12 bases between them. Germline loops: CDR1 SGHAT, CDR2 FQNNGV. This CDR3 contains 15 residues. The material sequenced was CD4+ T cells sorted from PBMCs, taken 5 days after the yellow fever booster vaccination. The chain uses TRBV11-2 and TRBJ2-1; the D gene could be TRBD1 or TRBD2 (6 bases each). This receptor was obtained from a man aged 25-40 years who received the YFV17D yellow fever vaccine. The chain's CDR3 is CASSFGGPIYNEQFF. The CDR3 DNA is TGTGCCAGCAGCTTTGGGGGGCCGATCTACAATGAGCAGTTCTTC.